These 13 T cell receptor beta chains originate from one sample sequenced in a study of shared clonotypes between healthy human individuals. TCRdb's copy holds only in-frame clones and misses some; the assay was immunoSEQ multiplex PCR. The top ten hold 8% to 13% of the sample, which has hundreds of thousands of clones, 70% to 75% seen once. Sequencing was carried out using memory CD4+ T cells sorted from blood. As to subset: CD45RA-negative fraction. The receptor set was obtained from a man between 25 and 39 years old in good health.

As to this clone: Other DNA sequences in the same sample also yield this CDR3. The rearrangement uses TRBV5-1 and TRBJ2-7; D ambiguous. The CDR3 extends over 12 amino acids. Per germline, CDR1 SGHRS and CDR2 YFSETQ. V was shortened by 5 bases and J by 0 bases, with 6 bases between the two germline ends. DNA for the CDR3: TGCGCCAGCAGGCCTGACTCCTACGAGCAGTACTTC. This translates into CASRPDSYEQYF.

This chain connects TRBV5-1 to TRBJ2-4, with D possibly called TRBD1 or TRBD2 (5 bases each). V dropped 0 bases and J dropped 8 bases, with 12 bases sitting between them. Germline CDR1 and CDR2: SGHRS and YFSETQ. The CDR3 has 14 amino acids. CDR3 nucleotides: TGCGCCAGCAGCTTGGGAGGGGTGAAGGACATTCAGTACTTC. It specifies CASSLGGVKDIQYF.

The rearrangement uses TRBV13 and TRBJ2-7, with 10 bases lining up with TRBD2. Germline CDR1 PRHDT, CDR2 FYEKMQ (reference sequence). Trimming at V came to 4 bases and at J to 2 bases, leaving 8 bases not matched to a gene. CDR3 length equals 16 residues. The CDR3 protein is CASSSMTSGPTYEQYF. The CDR3 coding sequence is TGTGCCAGCAGCTCGATGACTAGCGGGCCTACCTACGAGCAGTACTTC. The complete variable domain, with remaining parts taken from reference TRBV13 and TRBJ2-7, reads AAGVIQSPRHLIKEKRETATLKCYPIPRHDTVYWYQQGPGQDPQFLISFYEKMQSDKGSIPDRFSAQQFSDYHSELNMSSLELGDSALYFCASSSMTSGPTYEQYFGPGTRLTVT.

Worth noting for this clone: The junction differs from germline at one of its ends, possibly a read error. V gene TRBV18 combines with J gene TRBJ1-6; D is perhaps TRBD1 (5 bases). Germline CDR1 is KGHSH and CDR2 is LQKENI. CDR3 length: 15 residues. The CDR3 spells CASSPPGLDNSPLHF. The DNA for the CDR3 is TGTGCCAGCTCGCCACCGGGACTGGATAATTCACCCCTCCACTTT.

The rearrangement uses TRBV7-2 and TRBJ2-3, with D perhaps TRBD1 (7 bases). The V gene's germline CDR1 is SGHTA and CDR2 FQGNSA. The V end was cut by 5 bases, the J end by 4 bases, with 16 bases between. The CDR3 length is 15 residues. CDR3 residues: CASSQGDSTADTQYF. The CDR3 DNA follows: TGTGCCAGCAGCCAGGGGGACTCCACCGCAGATACGCAGTATTTT.

The chain combines TRBV5-6 with TRBJ2-3; 8 bases match TRBD1. V shed 2 bases and J 2 bases; nucleotides not matched to a gene: 4. Germline V lookup: CDR1 SGHDT, CDR2 YYEEEE. The CDR3 consists of 15 residues. The CDR3 region is CASSLYRGITDTQYF. For the CDR3, the DNA is TGTGCCAGCAGCTTATACAGGGGGATCACAGATACGCAGTATTTT. The full variable domain, with the rest looked up from reference TRBV5-6 and TRBJ2-3, is DAGVTQSPTHLIKTRGQQVTLRCSPKSGHDTVSWYQQALGQGPQFIFQYYEEEERQRGNFPDRFSGHQFPNYSSELNVNALLLGDSALYLCASSLYRGITDTQYFGPGTRLTVL.

This chain links TRBV30 with TRBJ2-1; D remains ambiguous. Trimming removed 1 base from V and 10 bases from J, with 8 bases in between. Germline V gene data show CDR1 as GTSNPN and CDR2 as SVGIG (reference sequence). CDR3 length equals 11 residues. The CDR3 bases are TGTGCCTGGAGTGACGATCAAGAGCAGTTCTTC. It translates to CAWSDDQEQFF.

V gene TRBV19 combines with J gene TRBJ2-1, with a tentative D call TRBD2 (6 bases). V lost 1 base and J 5 bases, leaving 9 bases between the germline ends. CDR1 and CDR2 (germline): LNHDA, SQIVND (reference sequence). The CDR3 contains 14 residues. The CDR3 coding sequence is TGTGCCAGTAGTATAGCGGGAGCTGACAATGAGCAGTTCTTC. Protein product: CASSIAGADNEQFF. The full variable domain, in which reference TRBV19 and TRBJ2-1 provide the parts outside the CDR3, is DGGITQSPKYLFRKEGQNVTLSCEQNLNHDAMYWYRQDPGQGLRLIYYSQIVNDFQKGDIAEGYSVSREKKESFPLTVTSAQKNPTAFYLCASSIAGADNEQFFGPGTRLTVL.

V usage is TRBV19 and J usage is TRBJ2-7; the match to TRBD2 covers 10 bases. The CDR3 is made up of 15 amino acids. The germline CDR1 and CDR2 sequences are LNHDA and SQIVND (reference sequence). Losses at the gene ends were 7 bases for V and 4 bases for J; bases not matched to a gene: 10. Here the CDR3 reads CASTQASGRVYEQYF. DNA of the CDR3: TGTGCCAGTACTCAGGCTAGCGGGAGAGTATACGAGCAGTACTTC.

This clone showed up many times. The chain has TRBV20-1 and TRBJ1-2; no definite D call. V was clipped by 7 bases and J by 8 bases, with 14 bases between them. The CDR3 spans 11 residues. Germline CDR1 and CDR2: DFQATT and SNEGSKA (reference sequence). Here the CDR3 reads CSGAVLKGYTF. The CDR3, as DNA: TGCAGTGGGGCGGTCCTCAAGGGCTACACCTTC.

The chain is built from TRBV11-3 and TRBJ2-3; 7 nucleotides agree with TRBD2. The CDR3 runs 14 residues. V trimming: 6 bases; J trimming: 2 bases; junction bases outside the gene matches: 5. The germline V gene encodes CDR1 SGHNT and CDR2 YENEEA. CDR3 DNA: TGTGCCAGCAGTATGGCGGGAGTCACAGATACGCAGTATTTT. Translating it yields CASSMAGVTDTQYF.

The chain links TRBV28 to TRBJ1-1; no clear D. Germline CDR1 reads MDHEN; CDR2 reads SYDVKM. V lost 6 bases, J lost 8 bases, and 10 bases lay in between. This CDR3 spans 11 amino acids. CDR3 loop: CASRNFREAFF. The CDR3 nucleotides are TGTGCCAGCAGGAATTTTAGAGAAGCTTTCTTT.

This sequence joins TRBV19 and TRBJ2-7; unclear D gene. V shed 5 bases and J shed 4 bases, with 12 bases lying between them. The CDR3 totals 13 residues. The germline gives CDR1 LNHDA, CDR2 SQIVND (reference sequence). The CDR3 DNA sequence: TGTGCCAGTAGTTTGGTCCACGGTTACGAGCAGTACTTC. Protein: CASSLVHGYEQYF.